Presented here are 28 T cell receptor beta chains from one specimen sequenced in a study of beta chain features in type 1 diabetes. The whole isolated RNA underwent reverse transcription, so sequencing captured expressed TCRB transcripts. The assay was immunoSEQ multiplex PCR, and TCRdb's table has in-frame clones only and misses some. The top ten hold about 0.092% of the sample, which has more than 200,000 clones, approximately 16% seen once. Overall study findings and caveats: All four CD4+ subsets from Type 1 diabetes patients carried moderately but significantly shorter TCRB CDR3s.

These TCRs are of unknown antigen specificity. Input material: naive CD4+ T cells from blood. These receptors originate from a man in his thirties or forties with type 1 diabetes.

This clone was seen a handful of times. The chain is built from TRBV6-1 and TRBJ2-1; 14 bases are shared with TRBD2. Germline V gene data show CDR1 as MNHNS and CDR2 as SASEGT. The V segment lost 6 bases and the J segment 6 bases; nucleotides outside the gene matches: 4. This CDR3 region has 15 residues. The CDR3 DNA reads TGTGCCAGCAGGTCAGGACTAGCGGGAGGCAATGAGCAGTTCTTC. Protein sequence: CASRSGLAGGNEQFF.

The gene calls are TRBV7-9 and TRBJ2-5, with 8 nucleotides matching TRBD2. This CDR3 is 14 amino acids long. V shed 11 bases and J 2 bases; nucleotides not matched to a gene: 10. Germline V gene data show CDR1 as SEHNR and CDR2 as FQNEAQ (reference sequence). Here the CDR3 reads CAGRSGRAQETQYF. CDR3 coding DNA: TGTGCCGGACGGAGCGGGAGAGCTCAAGAGACCCAGTACTTC.

This clone has only a few counts. The chain is built from TRBV6-5 and TRBJ2-1; the match to TRBD2 covers 10 bases. From germline, CDR1 is MNHEY and CDR2 SVGAGI. The CDR3 contains 16 residues. The junction had 3 bases not matched to a gene; V was cut back by 0 bases and J by 4 bases. The chain's CDR3 is CASSYSASGSYNEQFF. In DNA form, the CDR3 reads TGTGCCAGCAGTTACTCGGCTAGCGGGAGTTACAATGAGCAGTTCTTC.

This clone has only a few counts. CDR3 protein: CASGFTSGSPNEQFF. The CDR3 DNA reads TGTGCTAGTGGTTTCACTAGCGGGAGCCCCAATGAGCAGTTCTTC. V usage is TRBV12-5 and J usage is TRBJ2-1, with 11 bases fitting TRBD2. Germline trimming cut 3 bases from V and 6 bases from J; bases unmatched to any gene: 4. The CDR3 has 15 amino acids. From germline, CDR1 is LGHNT and CDR2 FRNRAP.

V gene TRBV28 combines with J gene TRBJ1-5; D gene unclear. The germline V and J ends were trimmed by 7 bases and 0 bases, with 13 bases remaining between them. The CDR3 runs 15 residues. Germline assignment: CDR1 MDHEN and CDR2 SYDVKM. As DNA, the CDR3 is TGTGCCAGCACGCGAGGCGATTATAGCAATCAGCCCCAGCATTTT. It encodes CASTRGDYSNQPQHF.

The chain is built from TRBV7-9 and TRBJ1-4; D unclear. The length of the CDR3 is 14 residues. Trimming stripped 11 bases from V and 2 bases from J, with 15 bases between. CDR1 is SEHNR, CDR2 FQNEAQ, per germline (reference sequence). The CDR3 nucleotides are TGTGCCGGCTCCGAGAGAGTGACTAATGAAAAACTGTTTTTT. This translates into CAGSERVTNEKLFF.

This clone turned up a few times. This chain joins TRBV5-1 and TRBJ2-3; D is perhaps TRBD1 (6 bases). CDR1 is SGHRS, CDR2 YFSETQ, per germline. The CDR3 spans 14 residues. V lost 0 bases and J 5 bases, leaving 10 bases between the germline ends. In DNA form, the CDR3 reads TGCGCCAGCAGCTTGGTGGGGGCTCGAGATACGCAGTATTTT. The encoded protein is CASSLVGARDTQYF.

This chain connects TRBV6-5 to TRBJ2-6; TRBD1 matches at 10 bases. Losses at the gene ends were 0 bases for V and 13 bases for J; bases not matched to a gene: 6. CDR1 MNHEY and CDR2 SVGAGI come from the germline V gene. The CDR3 totals 15 residues. The CDR3 is CASSYSGTGDPVLTF. The CDR3 bases are TGTGCCAGCAGTTACTCAGGGACAGGGGATCCAGTCCTGACTTTC.

V is TRBV25-1 and J is TRBJ2-7, with D uncertain. The length of the CDR3 is 12 residues. Trimming removed 3 bases at V and 3 bases at J, with 6 bases between. Germline-derived CDR1 and CDR2 are MGHDK and SYGVNS. The DNA of the CDR3 is TGTGCCAGCAGTGAGGGGATCTACGAGCAGTACTTC. Protein sequence: CASSEGIYEQYF.

This clone was recorded a few times. V is TRBV28 and J is TRBJ2-5; TRBD1 matches at 7 bases. This CDR3 is built from 16 residues. V lost 4 bases to trimming and J lost 2 bases; unmatched junction nucleotides: 10. Per the germline V gene, CDR1 is MDHEN and CDR2 is SYDVKM. The CDR3 spells CASSSLGQAIQETQYF. The DNA of the CDR3 is TGTGCCAGCAGTTCCCTAGGACAGGCGATACAAGAGACCCAGTACTTC.

V is TRBV2 and J is TRBJ2-1; TRBD2 agrees at 8 bases. The CDR3 is 14 amino acids. Germline V CDR1 and CDR2: SNHLY, FYNNEI. V lost 5 bases to trimming and J lost 8 bases; unmatched junction nucleotides: 8. This CDR3 reads CASSWGLEVYEQFF. The DNA for the CDR3 is TGTGCCAGCAGTTGGGGACTAGAGGTCTATGAGCAGTTCTTC.

CDR3 amino acids: CACNRGTDGYTF. The CDR3 DNA follows: TGTGCCTGCAACAGGGGGACGGATGGCTACACCTTC. The chain carries TRBV30 and TRBJ1-2, with TRBD1 matching 8 bases. The CDR3 has 12 amino acids. Germline V lookup: CDR1 GTSNPN, CDR2 SVGIG (reference sequence). J gave up 6 bases and V 6 bases, and 6 bases lay outside the gene matches.

V and J are TRBV7-2 and TRBJ2-5, with TRBD2 identical over 8 bases. The CDR3 has 16 amino acids. CDR1 is SGHTA, CDR2 FQGNSA, per germline. The J segment lost 7 bases and the V segment lost 3 bases, leaving 13 bases of the junction unmatched. The CDR3 loop is CASSFAATSARGTQYF. CDR3 DNA: TGTGCCAGCAGCTTCGCCGCGACTAGCGCTAGAGGGACCCAGTACTTC.

This clone was detected a few times. This chain uses TRBV29-1 with TRBJ1-3; D gene unclear. Trimming removed 2 bases at V and 7 bases at J, with 18 bases between. Per the germline V gene, CDR1 is SQVTM and CDR2 is ANQGSEA. The CDR3 covers 15 residues. CDR3 protein: CSVELSWAESNTIYF. The CDR3 bases are TGCAGCGTTGAATTATCCTGGGCGGAATCCAACACCATATATTTT.

This chain uses TRBV4-1 with TRBJ2-2; the D is unclear. Per the germline V gene, CDR1 is MGHRA and CDR2 is YSYEKL. The CDR3 totals 15 residues. Trimming removed 0 bases from V and 5 bases from J, with 10 bases in between. Written as DNA, the CDR3 is TGCGCCAGCAGCCAAGACCGGGCAGAAACCGGGGAGCTGTTTTTT. Translating gives CASSQDRAETGELFF.

This chain links TRBV7-2 with TRBJ2-1; D is perhaps TRBD1 (5 bases). From germline, CDR1 is SGHTA and CDR2 FQGNSA. The V gene lost 2 bases and the J gene lost 3 bases, with 8 bases spanning the gap. The CDR3 sequence is 14 residues long. CDR3 in DNA: TGTGCCAGCAGCTTAATCCAGGGCTACAATGAGCAGTTCTTC. Amino acids: CASSLIQGYNEQFF.

This clone was seen a few times. The chain couples TRBV29-1 to TRBJ2-7; D might be TRBD2 (5 bases). The CDR3 sequence is 15 residues long. V lost 0 bases to trimming and J lost 0 bases, with 12 bases between them. Germline V gene sequence: CDR1 SQVTM, CDR2 ANQGSEA. CDR3 DNA sequence: TGCAGCGTTGAAGATGCCGCGGGTAACTCCTACGAGCAGTACTTC. It translates to CSVEDAAGNSYEQYF.

The gene calls are TRBV2 and TRBJ1-5, with unresolved D. CDR1 and CDR2 from the germline V gene are SNHLY and FYNNEI. The CDR3 covers 13 residues. The germline V and J ends were trimmed by 5 bases and 4 bases, with 9 bases remaining between them. For the CDR3, the DNA is TGTGCCAGCAGTTCAGAAAGAAATCAGCCCCAGCATTTT. Translated, it gives CASSSERNQPQHF.

There are a few counts of this clone. CDR3 nucleotide sequence: TGTGCCAGCAGCCATGGACTAGCGGTAACAGATACGCAGTATTTT. Its protein product is CASSHGLAVTDTQYF. The chain uses TRBV13 and TRBJ2-3, with TRBD2 matching over 10 bases. This CDR3 is 15 amino acids long. The V segment lost 5 bases and the J segment 3 bases; nucleotides outside the gene matches: 5. Germline values: CDR1 PRHDT, CDR2 FYEKMQ (reference sequence).

The chain carries TRBV25-1 and TRBJ1-1; D may be TRBD1 (5 bases). CDR1 is MGHDK and CDR2 is SYGVNS in the germline V gene. There are 14 residues in the CDR3. The V gene lost 1 base and the J gene lost 3 bases, with 9 bases spanning the gap. For the CDR3, the DNA is TGTGCCAGCAGTGAATTCGACAGCTACACTGAAGCTTTCTTT. Protein product: CASSEFDSYTEAFF. Full variable domain (missing parts from reference TRBV25-1 and TRBJ1-1): EADIYQTPRYLVIGTGKKITLECSQTMGHDKMYWYQQDPGMELHLIHYSYGVNSTEKGDLSSESTVSRIRTEHFPLTLESARPSHTSQYLCASSEFDSYTEAFFGQGTRLTVV.

The sample holds a few counts of this clone. V and J are TRBV7-2 and TRBJ2-4, with D perhaps assigned TRBD1 or TRBD2 (6 bases each). Germline lookup yields CDR1 SGHTA and CDR2 FQGNSA. V was shortened by 5 bases and J by 7 bases, with 15 bases between the two germline ends. This CDR3 region has 14 residues. The CDR3 loop reads CASSPRWRGNIQYF. The CDR3 nucleotides are TGTGCCAGCAGCCCCCGGTGGAGGGGGAACATTCAGTACTTC.

This clone has a handful of counts. The chain carries TRBV9 and TRBJ2-5; 7 nucleotides line up with TRBD1. The CDR3 is 14 amino acids. Germline trimming cut 4 bases from V and 4 bases from J; bases unmatched to any gene: 7. Germline V CDR1 and CDR2: SGDLS, YYNGEE. The CDR3 region is CASSTRQGRETQYF. The CDR3 DNA reads as TGTGCCAGCAGCACCCGACAGGGACGAGAGACCCAGTACTTC. Filled out from reference TRBV9 and TRBJ2-5, the complete variable domain reads DSGVTQTPKHLITATGQRVTLRCSPRSGDLSVYWYQQSLDQGLQFLIQYYNGEERAKGNILERFSAQQFPDLHSELNLSSLELGDSALYFCASSTRQGRETQYFGPGTRLLVL.

The J gene is TRBJ2-6, the V gene TRBV9, with D unclear. CDR1 SGDLS and CDR2 YYNGEE come from the germline V gene. The CDR3 has 14 residues. With 2 bases removed from V and 2 bases from J, the gap between germline ends came to 5 bases. CDR3 DNA: TGTGCCAGCAGCGTTATAACTGGGGCCAACGTCCTGACTTTC. Translated, it gives CASSVITGANVLTF.

This clone was detected a few times. The rearrangement links TRBV29-1 to TRBJ2-5; perhaps TRBD1 as D (5 bases). The CDR3 runs 13 residues. Germline V lookup: CDR1 SQVTM, CDR2 ANQGSEA. V was trimmed by 7 bases and J by 2 bases, leaving 14 bases between them. CDR3 in amino acids: CSGNRSPQETQYF. The CDR3 nucleotides are TGCAGCGGCAACAGGTCTCCACAAGAGACCCAGTACTTC.

This clone was picked up a small number of times. The rearrangement joins TRBV9 to TRBJ1-2, with D tentatively TRBD1 (6 bases). The V gene's germline CDR1 is SGDLS and CDR2 YYNGEE. The CDR3 contains 15 residues. Trimming left V 4 bases short and J 7 bases short, with 20 bases between. The CDR3 nucleotides read TGTGCCAGCAGCACTACAGGGAACCCTTATGCTGGCTACACCTTC. Translated: CASSTTGNPYAGYTF.

V gene TRBV28 combines with J gene TRBJ2-3; 8 bases agree with TRBD2. The germline V gene has CDR1 MDHEN and CDR2 SYDVKM. With 4 bases clipped from V and 2 bases from J, the junction kept 11 bases outside the gene matches. There are 17 residues in the CDR3. The DNA for the CDR3 is TGTGCCAGCAGTTCCCCCGCCGGGACTAGGATCACAGATACGCAGTATTTT. This gives the protein CASSSPAGTRITDTQYF.

V usage is TRBV9 and J usage is TRBJ2-3; 13 nucleotides align to TRBD2. V dropped 3 bases and J dropped 2; count of bases not matched to a gene: 3. Looked up from germline, CDR1 is SGDLS and CDR2 is YYNGEE. The CDR3 runs to 16 residues. Here the CDR3 reads CASSEGLAGYTDTQYF. DNA for the CDR3: TGTGCCAGCAGCGAGGGACTAGCGGGATACACAGATACGCAGTATTTT.

The chain combines TRBV7-9 with TRBJ2-3; 7 bases match TRBD1. The germline V gene encodes CDR1 SEHNR and CDR2 FQNEAQ (reference sequence). J lost 0 bases, V lost 3 bases, and 6 bases had no gene match. The CDR3 runs to 16 residues. The CDR3 loop reads CASSLGQHTSTDTQYF. CDR3 DNA: TGTGCCAGCAGCTTGGGACAGCATACTAGCACAGATACGCAGTATTTT.